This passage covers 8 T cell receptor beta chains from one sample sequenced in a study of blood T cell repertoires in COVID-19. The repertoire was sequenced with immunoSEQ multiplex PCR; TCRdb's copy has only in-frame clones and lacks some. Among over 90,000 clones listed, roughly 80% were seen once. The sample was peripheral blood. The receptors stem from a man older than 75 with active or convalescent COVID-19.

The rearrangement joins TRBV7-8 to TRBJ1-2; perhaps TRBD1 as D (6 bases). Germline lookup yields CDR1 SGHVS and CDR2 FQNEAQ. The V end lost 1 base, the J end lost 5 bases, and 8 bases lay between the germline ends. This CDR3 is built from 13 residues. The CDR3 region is CASSLGTVYGYTF. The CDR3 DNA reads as TGTGCCAGCAGCTTAGGGACAGTTTATGGCTACACCTTC.

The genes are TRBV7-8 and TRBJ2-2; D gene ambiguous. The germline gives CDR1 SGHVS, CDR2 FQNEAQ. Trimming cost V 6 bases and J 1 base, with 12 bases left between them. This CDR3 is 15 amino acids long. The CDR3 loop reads CASRARGGNTGELFF. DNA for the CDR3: TGTGCCAGCAGGGCCCGTGGCGGGAACACCGGGGAGCTGTTTTTT.

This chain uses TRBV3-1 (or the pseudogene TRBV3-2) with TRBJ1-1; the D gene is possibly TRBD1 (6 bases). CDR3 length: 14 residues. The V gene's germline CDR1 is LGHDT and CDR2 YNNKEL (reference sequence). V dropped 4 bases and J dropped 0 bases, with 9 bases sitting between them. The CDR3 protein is CASSLTGLNTEAFF. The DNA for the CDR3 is TGTGCCAGCAGCCTGACAGGTTTGAACACTGAAGCTTTCTTT.

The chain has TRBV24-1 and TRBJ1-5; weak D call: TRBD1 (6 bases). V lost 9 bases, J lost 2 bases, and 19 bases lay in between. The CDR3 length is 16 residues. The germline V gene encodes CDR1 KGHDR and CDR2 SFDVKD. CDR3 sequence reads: CATGGGRRGRNQPQHF. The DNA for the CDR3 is TGTGCCACCGGGGGGGGGCGTAGGGGACGCAATCAGCCCCAGCATTTT.

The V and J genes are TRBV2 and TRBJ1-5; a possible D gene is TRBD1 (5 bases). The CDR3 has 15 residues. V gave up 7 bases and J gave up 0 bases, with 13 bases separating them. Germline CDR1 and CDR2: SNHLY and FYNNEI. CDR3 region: CASTHDRNSNQPQHF. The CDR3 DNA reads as TGTGCCAGCACCCACGACAGAAATAGCAATCAGCCCCAGCATTTT. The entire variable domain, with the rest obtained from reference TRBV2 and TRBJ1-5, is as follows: EPEVTQTPSHQVTQMGQEVILRCVPISNHLYFYWYRQILGQKVEFLVSFYNNEISEKSEIFDDQFSVERPDGSNFTLKIRSTKLEDSAMYFCASTHDRNSNQPQHFGDGTRLSIL.

CDR3 bases: TGTGCCAGCAGTCTGGGACAGGCCATTAATTCACCCCTCCACTTT. Translating gives CASSLGQAINSPLHF. The V and J genes are TRBV28 and TRBJ1-6, with 8 bases identical to TRBD1. Per germline, CDR1 MDHEN and CDR2 SYDVKM. Unmatched junction bases numbered 6, after V lost 5 bases and J lost 6 bases. The CDR3 sequence is 15 residues long.

The CDR3 DNA is TGTGCCAGCGGACAGGGACGGCACTATGGCTACACCTTC. Protein: CASGQGRHYGYTF. The chain uses TRBV12-3 or TRBV12-4 and TRBJ1-2; 8 bases are shared with TRBD1. The J segment lost 3 bases and the V segment lost 8 bases, leaving 5 bases of the junction unmatched. The CDR3 has 13 residues.

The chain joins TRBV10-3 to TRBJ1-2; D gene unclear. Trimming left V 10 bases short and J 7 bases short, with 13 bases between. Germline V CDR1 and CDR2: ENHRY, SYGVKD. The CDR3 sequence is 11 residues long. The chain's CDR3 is CATTVSGGYTF. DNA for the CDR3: TGTGCCACAACAGTGAGCGGTGGCTACACCTTC.